This TCR beta chain emerged from a study of blood T cell repertoires in COVID-19. On the study more broadly: Donors in the United States, Italy and Spain gave samples during acute or convalescent COVID-19.

Residents of about two dozen US areas, aged about 18 to 95 years, made up the participants. Germline loops: CDR1 SEHNR, CDR2 FQNEAQ (reference sequence). This CDR3 has 14 residues. Trimming cost V 5 bases and J 11 bases, with 21 bases left between them. The protocol was immunoSEQ multiplex PCR, while the TCRdb copy is restricted to in-frame clones and leaves out a portion. The table shows some 210,000 clones, with more than 75% occurring only once. The specimen sequenced was PBMCs or T cells enriched from blood (not recorded which). This chain connects TRBV7-9 to TRBJ1-1, with D unclear. The receptor was isolated from a man aged 30-40 years with acute COVID-19. CDR3 in amino acids: CASSLPREVGRAFF. The CDR3 bases are TGTGCCAGCAGCCTGCCCCGGGAGGTAGGAAGGGCTTTCTTT.